These 5 T cell receptor beta chains were all obtained from the same sample, sequenced in a study of cytomegalovirus exposure and HLA in healthy donors. Primers: 60 Vbeta forward and 13 Jbeta reverse. The data were produced by immunoSEQ multiplex PCR, yet TCRdb's version contains in-frame clones alone and is incomplete. This table holds 80,000 to 100,000 clones, 70% to 85% found once. Input material: PBMCs. All receptors come from a human donor in good health.

The chain is built from TRBV5-8 and TRBJ1-4; 8 bases are a match to TRBD1. Germline V gene data show CDR1 as SGHTS and CDR2 as YDEGEE. The CDR3 spans 15 residues. V gave up 2 bases and J gave up 5 bases; unmatched junction bases: 5. The CDR3 is CASSFGRQGNEKLFF. The CDR3 coding sequence is TGTGCCAGCAGCTTCGGTCGACAGGGGAATGAAAAACTGTTTTTT.

This clone was seen only a few times. This chain joins TRBV19 and TRBJ1-1; D gene ambiguous. This CDR3 comprises 14 residues. Per the germline V gene, CDR1 is LNHDA and CDR2 is SQIVND (reference sequence). Trimming removed 4 bases from V and 1 base from J, with 10 bases in between. CDR3 coding DNA: TGTGCCAGTAGTACAGTTACTACGAACACTGAAGCTTTCTTT. Protein: CASSTVTTNTEAFF.

The count of this clone is one. The rearrangement uses TRBV7-9 and TRBJ2-2; 9 bases match TRBD1. The V gene end was trimmed by 3 bases and the J gene end by 6 bases; junction bases not matched to a gene: 5. From germline, CDR1 is SEHNR and CDR2 FQNEAQ (reference sequence). CDR3 length: 15 residues. The CDR3 coding sequence is TGTGCCAGCAGCTTCCGGGACAGGGTTCCCGGGGAGCTGTTTTTT. Amino acid sequence: CASSFRDRVPGELFF. Supplemented by reference TRBV7-9 and TRBJ2-2, the full variable domain reads DTGVSQNPRHKITKRGQNVTFRCDPISEHNRLYWYRQTLGQGPEFLTYFQNEAQLEKSRLLSDRFSAERPKGSFSTLEIQRTEQGDSAMYLCASSFRDRVPGELFFGEGSRLTVL.

This clone was detected only a few times. The chain is built from TRBV6-1 and TRBJ1-5; 8 bases line up with TRBD1. The ends lost 3 bases at V and 8 bases at J; junction bases unmatched: 6. Germline lookup yields CDR1 MNHNS and CDR2 SASEGT. The CDR3 length is 14 residues. The CDR3 DNA is TGTGCCAGCAGTGACACAGGGGGGTGGGAGCCCCAGCATTTT. Translating gives CASSDTGGWEPQHF.

The V gene is TRBV10-3, the J gene TRBJ2-7; D is perhaps TRBD1 (6 bases). From germline, CDR1 is ENHRY and CDR2 SYGVKD. Trimming pared 3 bases from V and 7 bases from J, leaving 16 bases between. This CDR3 contains 14 residues. CDR3 amino acids: CAISDSTGSQEQYF. The CDR3 DNA follows: TGTGCCATCAGTGATTCAACAGGGTCTCAAGAGCAGTACTTC.